The present entry profiles one T cell receptor (beta chain) with its context. Its cognate antigen is unknown. These data are taken from a study of cytomegalovirus exposure and HLA in healthy donors. Whole-study findings and limits: Information on immune exposure was restricted to one variable (CMV serostatus).

The CDR3 loop spans 14 amino acids. CDR1 SGHTA and CDR2 FQGNSA come from the germline V gene. V was shortened by 1 base and J by 6 bases, with 7 bases between the two germline ends. 60 Vbeta and 13 Jbeta primers were used in PCR. Sequencing was performed with immunoSEQ multiplex PCR; in TCRdb, only in-frame clones are kept and a portion is missing. The profile shows roughly 200,000 clones, about 80% of them singletons. Sequencing input: PBMCs. This chain connects TRBV7-2 to TRBJ1-6; D is possibly TRBD1 (5 bases). This TCR was sampled from a woman between 40 and 50 years old in good health and CMV-seronegative. The CDR3 DNA reads TGTGCCAGCAGCTTAGGACAGTTTAATTCACCCCTCCACTTT. Protein product: CASSLGQFNSPLHF.